This record covers a single T cell receptor beta chain. What it recognizes is unknown. For TCR beta, libraries came from iRepertoire HTBI primers and Arm-PCR of CDR3 regions. TCRdb re-called the multiplex PCR reads through MiXCR, storing one row per CDR3 protein. The table includes hundreds of thousands of distinct CDR3 sequences, roughly 21% detected once. The sample is drawn from a study of regulatory T cells in long-lasting Graves disease. Overall study findings and caveats: Persistent Graves' patients showed reduced TCR diversity versus newly diagnosed patients. Whereas about 870 public clonotypes were shared by new patients, persistent patients shared more, at a few thousand. Favored usage of TRBV28, TRBJ1-2 and TRBJ2-5 was recorded in persistent disease. Accuracy could have been hurt by small sample size.

Noted time point: persistent/refractory GD, antithyroid drugs over 5 years with positive TRAb. Extracted PBMC RNA gave rise to the TCR library. Deletions cut 10 bases from V and 4 bases from J, with 16 bases between. This CDR3 is 13 amino acids long. Germline V gives CDR1 MNHEY, CDR2 SMNVEV (reference sequence). This sequence was found in a female donor with Graves disease. This chain uses TRBV27 with TRBJ2-5; tentatively, D is TRBD2 (7 bases). Sequencing was performed on peripheral blood mononuclear cells (PBMCs), taken when the disease was refractory, from a patient treated with antithyroid drugs. The CDR3 protein is CATQGRGRETQYF. CDR3 coding DNA: TGTGCCACCCAGGGGCGGGGGCGAGAGACCCAGTACTTC.